What follows is one T cell receptor (beta chain) and its context. Other nucleotide sequences from this sample produce the same CDR3. These data come from a study of shared clonotypes between healthy human individuals. Method: immunoSEQ multiplex PCR; TCRdb's copy keeps in-frame clones and lacks some. The data contain some 2.1 million clones, roughly 94% of them seen just once; the ten biggest clones take up under 0.15%. The sequence was obtained from a man aged 18 to 29 in good health. The sequenced material came from naive CD4+ T cells sorted from blood. Subset defined: CD45RA+ positively selected.

CDR3 in amino acids: CASRPGQGGEQYF. The CDR3 bases are TGTGCCAGCAGACCCGGACAGGGGGGCGAGCAGTACTTC. V usage is TRBV6-5 and J usage is TRBJ2-7, with 10 bases that match TRBD1. Trimming took 6 bases from V and 6 from J; bases not matched to a gene: 5. Looked up from germline, CDR1 is MNHEY and CDR2 is SVGAGI. The CDR3 runs to 13 residues.